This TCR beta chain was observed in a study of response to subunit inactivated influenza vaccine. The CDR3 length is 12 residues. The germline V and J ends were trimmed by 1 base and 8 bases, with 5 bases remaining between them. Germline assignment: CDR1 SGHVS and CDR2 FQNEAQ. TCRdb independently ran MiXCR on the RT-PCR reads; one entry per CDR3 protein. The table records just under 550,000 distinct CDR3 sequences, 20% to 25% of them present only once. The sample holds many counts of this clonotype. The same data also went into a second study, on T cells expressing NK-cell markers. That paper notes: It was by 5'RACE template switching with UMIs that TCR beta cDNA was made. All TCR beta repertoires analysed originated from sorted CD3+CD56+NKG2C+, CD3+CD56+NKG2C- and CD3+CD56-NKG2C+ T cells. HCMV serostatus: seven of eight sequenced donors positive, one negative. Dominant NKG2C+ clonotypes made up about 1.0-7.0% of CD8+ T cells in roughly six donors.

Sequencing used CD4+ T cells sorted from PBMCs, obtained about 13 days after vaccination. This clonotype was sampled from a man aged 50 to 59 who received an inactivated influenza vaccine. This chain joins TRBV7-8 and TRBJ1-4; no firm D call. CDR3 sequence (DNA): TGTGCCAGCAGCTTAGGAGGGGAAAAACTGTTTTTT. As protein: CASSLGGEKLFF.